A selection of T cell receptor beta chains follows, all from one sample in a study of blood T cell repertoires in COVID-19. Clones were sequenced by immunoSEQ multiplex PCR, and TCRdb holds only the in-frame ones, with some missing. The sample yields roughly 220,000 clones, 84% seen once. The sample comprised peripheral blood. Receptors originate from a man younger than 40 with active or convalescent COVID-19. Both conserved end residues are part of each CDR3. D genes are given only for firm matches. The size field is filled for only some rows; it gives once, few, many or a size class.

. | TRBJ1-2 | TRBV14 | 13 | . | TGTGCCAGCAGCCAAGATGTTATCTATGGCTACACCTTC | CASSQDVIYGYTF
. | TRBJ2-2 | TRBV18 | 16 | . | TGTGCCAGCTCGCAATTTAACACAGTGAACACCGGGGAGCTGTTTTTT | CASSQFNTVNTGELFF
TRBD2 | TRBJ2-7 | TRBV6-5 | 11 | . | TGTGCCAGCCGGCGGGGGTACGAGCAGTACTTC | CASRRGYEQYF
. | TRBJ1-2 | TRBV29-1 | 12 | . | TGCAGCGGCGGTGGAGGGAACTATGGCTACACCTTC | CSGGGGNYGYTF
. | TRBJ1-2 | TRBV5-5 | 13 | . | TGTGCCAGCAGCAGGGGCCATAGCTATGGCTACACCTTC | CASSRGHSYGYTF
. | TRBJ1-4 | TRBV27 | 16 | . | TGTGCCAGCAGTTTAGGGGGCGCGGGGGTCTTTGAAAAACTGTTTTTT | CASSLGGAGVFEKLFF
. | TRBJ2-7 | TRBV7-3 | 16 | . | TGTGCCAGCAGCCCCGACCAGGGGATAGCCTTGTACGAGCAGTACTTC | CASSPDQGIALYEQYF
. | TRBJ1-3 | TRBV12-3/TRBV12-4 | 13 | . | TGTGCCAGCAGTTCCGTGGGCGGAAACACCATATATTTT | CASSSVGGNTIYF
TRBD1 | TRBJ2-7 | TRBV6-2/TRBV6-3 | 15 | . | TGTGCCAGCAGTTACTCGGCGGACAGGGGCGACGAGCAGTACTTC | CASSYSADRGDEQYF
TRBD1 | TRBJ2-7 | TRBV7-3 | 17 | . | TGTGCCAGCAGCTTAACGCCCGGGACAGGGGGCGGCTACGAGCAGTACTTC | CASSLTPGTGGGYEQYF
. | TRBJ1-6 | TRBV27 | 17 | . | TGTGCCAGCATCAACGGTAGGGGGGGGGCCGTTAATTCACCCCTCCACTTT | CASINGRGGAVNSPLHF
TRBD2 | TRBJ2-7 | TRBV9 | 15 | . | TGTGCCAGCGGTAGCGGGGGGGCCACTTTCTACGAGCAGTACTTC | CASGSGGATFYEQYF
TRBD1 | TRBJ2-5 | TRBV2 | 13 | . | TGTGCCAGCAGTTCGACAGGGCAAGAGACCCAGTACTTC | CASSSTGQETQYF
. | TRBJ2-3 | TRBV11-2 | 16 | . | TGTGCCAGCAGCTTAGATCGAACGCAGGGCCGGGATACGCAGTATTTT | CASSLDRTQGRDTQYF
. | TRBJ2-6 | TRBV21-1 | 16 | . | TGTGCCAGCAGCCACAGGGGAGGCTCTGGGGCCAACGTCCTGACTTTC | CASSHRGGSGANVLTF
. | TRBJ2-1 | TRBV28 | 17 | . | TGTGCCAGCAGCAAATGGAAGGGGCTAGCGAGGTACAATGAGCAGTTCTTC | CASSKWKGLARYNEQFF
. | TRBJ1-1 | TRBV5-1 | 15 | . | TGCGCCAGCAGCTTGGTTGGCAGGGGTGGCCCTGAAGCTTTCTTT | CASSLVGRGGPEAFF
TRBD1 | TRBJ1-1 | TRBV2 | 15 | . | TGTGCCAGCAGTGAGAGACAGGGGGCTGTAATGGAAGCTTTCTTT | CASSERQGAVMEAFF
TRBD2 | TRBJ2-1 | TRBV18 | 14 | . | TGTGCCAGCTCACCTGGGACTACTAACAATGAGCAGTTCTTC | CASSPGTTNNEQFF
TRBD1 | TRBJ2-7 | TRBV15 | 16 | . | TGTGCCACCAGCAGAGGTCCCGGGACAGGTTCCTACGAGCAGTACTTC | CATSRGPGTGSYEQYF
TRBD2 | TRBJ2-7 | TRBV5-1 | 16 | few | TGCGCCAGCAGCTTGGTTGGGCCTAGCGGGGGCTACGAGCAGTACTTC | CASSLVGPSGGYEQYF
TRBD1 | TRBJ1-2 | TRBV7-2 | 17 | . | TGTGCCAGCAGCCCCACTGCGATAGGGACAGCAGTCTATGGCTACACCTTC | CASSPTAIGTAVYGYTF
. | TRBJ2-5 | TRBV3-1/TRBV3-2 | 14 | . | TGTGCCAGCAGCCATGAGGGCCTACGGGGGACCCAGTACTTC | CASSHEGLRGTQYF
. | TRBJ1-5 | TRBV4-1 | 16 | . | TGCGCCAGCAGCCAAGCGTTGACAGGTCGCAATCAGCCCCAGCATTTT | CASSQALTGRNQPQHF
TRBD1 | TRBJ1-5 | TRBV7-2 | 15 | . | TGTGCCAGCAGCTTGGACAGGGCGAGCAATCAGCCCCAGCATTTT | CASSLDRASNQPQHF
. | TRBJ2-7 | TRBV4-1 | 15 | . | TGCGCCAGCAGCCAAGACGGCAGGGCGCAATACGAGCAGTACTTC | CASSQDGRAQYEQYF
TRBD1 | TRBJ1-2 | TRBV6-1 | 14 | . | TGTGCCAGCAGTGACCCGGACAGGGGAGATGGCTACACCTTC | CASSDPDRGDGYTF
TRBD1 | TRBJ2-7 | TRBV4-3 | 17 | . | TGCGCCAGCAGCCAAGAGCCTTTCGGACAGGGGAACTACGAGCAGTACTTC | CASSQEPFGQGNYEQYF
. | TRBJ1-5 | TRBV18 | 13 | . | TGTGCCAGCTCACCATCGAGCAATCAGCCCCAGCATTTT | CASSPSSNQPQHF
TRBD2 | TRBJ2-1 | TRBV27 | 14 | . | TGTGCCAGCAGTCGGGGGGGAACCTACAATGAGCAGTTCTTC | CASSRGGTYNEQFF
TRBD1 | TRBJ1-4 | TRBV7-9 | 15 | . | TGTGCCAGCAGCTTGGGGACAGGGTCGGGTGAAAAACTGTTTTTT | CASSLGTGSGEKLFF
. | TRBJ1-1 | TRBV6-5 | 15 | . | TGTGCCAGCAGTCCCGCCGGGGGGCCAAACACTGAAGCTTTCTTT | CASSPAGGPNTEAFF
. | TRBJ1-2 | TRBV30 | 12 | once | TGTGCCTGGAGGGACAGACTATATGGCTACACCTTC | CAWRDRLYGYTF
TRBD2 | TRBJ2-3 | TRBV5-8 | 19 | . | TGTGCCAGCAGCTTGAGACTAGGGGCGGCTAGCGGAAACACAGATACGCAGTATTTT | CASSLRLGAASGNTDTQYF